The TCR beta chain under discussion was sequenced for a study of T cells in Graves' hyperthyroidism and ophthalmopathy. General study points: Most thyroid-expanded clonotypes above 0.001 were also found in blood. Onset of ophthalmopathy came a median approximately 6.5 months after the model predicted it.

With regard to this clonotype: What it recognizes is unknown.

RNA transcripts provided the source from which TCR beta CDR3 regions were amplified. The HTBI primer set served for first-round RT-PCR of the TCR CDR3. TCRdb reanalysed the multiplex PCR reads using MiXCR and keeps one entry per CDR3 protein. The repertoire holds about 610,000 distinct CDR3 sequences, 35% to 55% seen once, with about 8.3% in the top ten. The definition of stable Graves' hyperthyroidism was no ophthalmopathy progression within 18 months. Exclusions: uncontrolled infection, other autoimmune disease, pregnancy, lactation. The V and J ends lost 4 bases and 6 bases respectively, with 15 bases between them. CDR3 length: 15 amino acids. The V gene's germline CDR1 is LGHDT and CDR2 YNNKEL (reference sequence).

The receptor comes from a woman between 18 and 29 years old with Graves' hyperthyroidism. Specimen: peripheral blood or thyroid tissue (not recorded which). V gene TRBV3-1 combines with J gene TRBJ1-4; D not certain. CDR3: CASSRFGGRDEKLFF. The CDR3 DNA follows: TGTGCCAGCAGCCGCTTTGGAGGGAGGGATGAAAAACTGTTTTTT.